Listed below are T cell receptor beta chains from one sample, sequenced in a study of cytomegalovirus exposure and HLA in healthy donors. TCRdb's table, derived via immunoSEQ multiplex PCR, lists solely in-frame clones and lacks some. The table records about 65,000 clones, about 92% of them present only once. The sample taken for sequencing was PBMCs. The receptors stem from a woman between 18 and 30 years old in good health and CMV-seronegative. Each CDR3 is given without its conserved first and last residue. Fields, in order: V gene, J gene, CDR3 length, CDR3 protein.

TRBV19	TRBJ2-1	14	ASSSQTSSSYNEQF
TRBV27	TRBJ1-1	11	ASSFGQHTEAF
TRBV10-2	TRBJ2-1	12	ASSEPPRPNEQF
TRBV7-9	TRBJ2-3	12	ASSLGGNTDTQY
TRBV13	TRBJ1-6	11	ASSLGDSSPLH
TRBV6-1	TRBJ2-2	13	ASSEGDRHTGELF
TRBV6-1	TRBJ2-2	11	ASSDAGTGELF
TRBV5-1	TRBJ2-5	12	ASRATSGEETQY
TRBV6-5	TRBJ2-7	12	ASSEGGPTDEQY
TRBV11-1	TRBJ1-1	10	ASSLTGGDAF
TRBV15	TRBJ1-2	11	ATSRDVNYGYT